The present T cell receptor (beta chain) was sequenced within a study of control samples from healthy donors and cancer patients. The germline gives CDR1 MNHNY, CDR2 SVGAGI (reference sequence). This CDR3 comprises 12 residues. Trimming pared 4 bases from V and 9 bases from J, leaving 13 bases between. Measured with immunoSEQ multiplex PCR; TCRdb has only the in-frame clones, and not every one. The sample carries around 200,000 clones, roughly 93% recorded once. V gene TRBV6-6 combines with J gene TRBJ2-7; no clear D gene. The TCR comes from a man younger than 35 in good health. The sequenced sample consisted of blood. The DNA for the CDR3 is TGTGCCAGCAGTTCGAATAGGCTAGTGCAGTACTTC. Translation gives CASSSNRLVQYF.